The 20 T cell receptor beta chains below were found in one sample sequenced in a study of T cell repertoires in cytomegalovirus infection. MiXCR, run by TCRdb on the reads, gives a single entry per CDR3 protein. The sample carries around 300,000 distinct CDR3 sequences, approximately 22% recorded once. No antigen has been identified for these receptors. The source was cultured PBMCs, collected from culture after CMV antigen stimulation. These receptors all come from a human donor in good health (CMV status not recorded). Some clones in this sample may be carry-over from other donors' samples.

In DNA, the CDR3 is TGCAGTGCTAGAGATTCCGGACAGGGAGGAGGCTACACCTTC. This translates into CSARDSGQGGGYTF. This chain links TRBV20-1 with TRBJ1-2; TRBD1 matches at 8 bases. With 0 bases clipped from V and 8 bases from J, the junction kept 8 bases outside the gene matches. Germline loops: CDR1 DFQATT, CDR2 SNEGSKA (reference sequence). The length of the CDR3 is 14 residues.

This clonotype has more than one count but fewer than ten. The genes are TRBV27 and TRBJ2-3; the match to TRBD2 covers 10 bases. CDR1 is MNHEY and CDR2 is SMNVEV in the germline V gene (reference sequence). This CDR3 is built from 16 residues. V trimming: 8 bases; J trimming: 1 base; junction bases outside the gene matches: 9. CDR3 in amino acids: CASYSGRSWGTDTQYF. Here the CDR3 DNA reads TGTGCCAGCTATAGCGGGAGGAGTTGGGGCACAGATACGCAGTATTTT.

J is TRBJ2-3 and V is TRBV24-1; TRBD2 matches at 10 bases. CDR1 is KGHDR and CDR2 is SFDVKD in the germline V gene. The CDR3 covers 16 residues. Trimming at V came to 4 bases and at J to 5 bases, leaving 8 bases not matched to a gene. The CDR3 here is CATSDPRLAGLDTQYF. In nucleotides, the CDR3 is TGTGCCACCAGTGACCCTCGACTAGCGGGTCTAGATACGCAGTATTTT.

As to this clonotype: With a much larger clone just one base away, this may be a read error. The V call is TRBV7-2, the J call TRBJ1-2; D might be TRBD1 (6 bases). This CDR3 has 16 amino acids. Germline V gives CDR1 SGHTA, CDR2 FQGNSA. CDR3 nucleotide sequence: TGTGCCAGGAGCTTAACCGACAGGTGGAGCGACTATGGCTACACCTTC. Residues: CARSLTDRWSDYGYTF.

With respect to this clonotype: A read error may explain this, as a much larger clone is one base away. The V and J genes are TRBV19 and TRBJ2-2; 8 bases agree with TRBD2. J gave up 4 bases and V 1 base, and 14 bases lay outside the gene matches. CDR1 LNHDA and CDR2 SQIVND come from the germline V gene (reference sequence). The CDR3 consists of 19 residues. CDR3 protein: CASSIVGAGATSCTGELFF. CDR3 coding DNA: TGTGCCAGTAGTATAGTGGGAGCGGGAGCCACTTCCTGCACCGGGGAGCTGTTTTTT.

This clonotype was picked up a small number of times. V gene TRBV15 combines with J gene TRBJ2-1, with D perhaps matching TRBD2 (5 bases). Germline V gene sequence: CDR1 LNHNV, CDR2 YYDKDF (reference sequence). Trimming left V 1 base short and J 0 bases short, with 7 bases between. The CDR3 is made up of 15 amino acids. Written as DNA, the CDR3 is TGTGCCACCAGCAGAGCGGGGAGCTCCTACAATGAGCAGTTCTTC. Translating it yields CATSRAGSSYNEQFF.

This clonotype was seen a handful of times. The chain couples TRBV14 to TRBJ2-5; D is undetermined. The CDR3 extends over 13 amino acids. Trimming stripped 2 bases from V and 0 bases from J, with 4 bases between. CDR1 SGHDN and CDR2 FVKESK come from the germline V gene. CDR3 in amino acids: CASSQLNQETQYF. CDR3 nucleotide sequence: TGTGCCAGCAGCCAATTGAACCAAGAGACCCAGTACTTC.

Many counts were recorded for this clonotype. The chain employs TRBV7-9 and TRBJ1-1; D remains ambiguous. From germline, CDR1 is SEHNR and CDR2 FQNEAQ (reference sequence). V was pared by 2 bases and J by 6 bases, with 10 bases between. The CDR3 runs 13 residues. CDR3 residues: CASSLKNRAEAFF. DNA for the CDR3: TGTGCCAGCAGCTTAAAAAATAGGGCTGAAGCTTTCTTT.

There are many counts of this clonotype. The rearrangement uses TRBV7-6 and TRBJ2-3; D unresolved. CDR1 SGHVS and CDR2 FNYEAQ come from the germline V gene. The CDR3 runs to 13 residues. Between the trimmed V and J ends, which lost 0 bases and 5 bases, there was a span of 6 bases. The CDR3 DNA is TGTGCCAGCAGCTTAGCGGCCGGAGATACGCAGTATTTT. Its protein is CASSLAAGDTQYF.

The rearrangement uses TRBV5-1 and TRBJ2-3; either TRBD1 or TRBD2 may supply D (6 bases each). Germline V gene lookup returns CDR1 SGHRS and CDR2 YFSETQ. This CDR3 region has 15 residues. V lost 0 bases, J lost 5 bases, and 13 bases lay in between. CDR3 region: CASSLVRGRGDTQYF. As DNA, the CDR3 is TGCGCCAGCAGCTTGGTTCGGGGGCGAGGAGATACGCAGTATTTT. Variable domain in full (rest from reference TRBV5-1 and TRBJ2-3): KAGVTQTPRYLIKTRGQQVTLSCSPISGHRSVSWYQQTPGQGLQFLFEYFSETQRNKGNFPGRFSGRQFSNSRSEMNVSTLELGDSALYLCASSLVRGRGDTQYFGPGTRLTVL.

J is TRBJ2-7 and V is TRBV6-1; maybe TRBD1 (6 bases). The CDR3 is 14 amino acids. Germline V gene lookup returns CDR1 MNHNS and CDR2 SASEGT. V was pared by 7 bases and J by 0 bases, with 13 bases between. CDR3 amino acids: CASTTDRFSYEQYV. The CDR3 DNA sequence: TGTGCCAGCACTACCGACAGGTTCTCCTACGAGCAGTACGTC.

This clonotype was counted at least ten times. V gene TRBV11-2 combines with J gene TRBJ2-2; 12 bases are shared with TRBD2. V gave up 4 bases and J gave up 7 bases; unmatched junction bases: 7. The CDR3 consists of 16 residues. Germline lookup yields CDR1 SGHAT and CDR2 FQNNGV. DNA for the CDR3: TGTGCCAGCAGCTGGGCTAGCGGGAGGGCGGTCGGGGAGCTGTTTTTT. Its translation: CASSWASGRAVGELFF.

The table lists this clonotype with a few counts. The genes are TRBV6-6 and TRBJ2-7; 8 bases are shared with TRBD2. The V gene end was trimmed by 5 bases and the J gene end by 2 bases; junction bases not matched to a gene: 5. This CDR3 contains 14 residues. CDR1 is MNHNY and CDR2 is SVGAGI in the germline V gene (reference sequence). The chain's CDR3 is CASSGTRHAYEQYF. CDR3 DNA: TGTGCCAGCAGTGGGACTAGACATGCCTACGAGCAGTACTTC.

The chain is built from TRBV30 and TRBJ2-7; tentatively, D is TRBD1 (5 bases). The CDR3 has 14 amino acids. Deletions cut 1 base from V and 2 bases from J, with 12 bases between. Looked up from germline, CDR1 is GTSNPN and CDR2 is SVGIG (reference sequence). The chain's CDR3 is CAWSEAGNPYEQYF. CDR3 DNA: TGTGCCTGGAGTGAAGCAGGGAACCCCTACGAGCAGTACTTC.

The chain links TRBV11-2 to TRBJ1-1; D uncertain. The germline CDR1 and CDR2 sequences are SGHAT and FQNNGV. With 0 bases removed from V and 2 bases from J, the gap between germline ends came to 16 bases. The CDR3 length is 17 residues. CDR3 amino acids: CASSLDRSVPGNTEAFF. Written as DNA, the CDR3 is TGTGCCAGCAGCTTAGATCGATCGGTCCCGGGAAACACTGAAGCTTTCTTT.

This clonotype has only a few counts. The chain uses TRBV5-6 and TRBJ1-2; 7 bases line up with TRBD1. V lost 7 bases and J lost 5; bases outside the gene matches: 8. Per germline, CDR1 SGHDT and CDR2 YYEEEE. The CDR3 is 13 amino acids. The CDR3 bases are TGTGCCAGCGCCCAGGGGACAGAGTATGGCTACACCTTC. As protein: CASAQGTEYGYTF.

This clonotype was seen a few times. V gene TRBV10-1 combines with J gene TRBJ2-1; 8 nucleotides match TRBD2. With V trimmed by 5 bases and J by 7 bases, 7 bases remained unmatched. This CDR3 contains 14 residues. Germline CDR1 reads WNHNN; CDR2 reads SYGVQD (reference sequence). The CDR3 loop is CASSMGLVVNEQFF. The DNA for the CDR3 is TGCGCCAGCAGTATGGGACTAGTGGTAAATGAGCAGTTCTTC.

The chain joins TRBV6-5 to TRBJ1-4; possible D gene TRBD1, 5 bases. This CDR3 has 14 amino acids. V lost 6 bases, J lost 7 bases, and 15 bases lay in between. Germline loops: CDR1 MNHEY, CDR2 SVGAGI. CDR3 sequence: CASRGTERGEKLFF. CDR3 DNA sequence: TGTGCCAGCAGAGGGACGGAGCGGGGTGAAAAACTGTTTTTT.

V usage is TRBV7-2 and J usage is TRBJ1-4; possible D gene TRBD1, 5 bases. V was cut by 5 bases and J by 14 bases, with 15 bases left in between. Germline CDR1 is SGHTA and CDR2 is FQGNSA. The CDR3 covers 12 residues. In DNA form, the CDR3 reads TGTGCCAGCAGCCCGGGACCTCAAAGGCTGTTTTTT. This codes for CASSPGPQRLFF.

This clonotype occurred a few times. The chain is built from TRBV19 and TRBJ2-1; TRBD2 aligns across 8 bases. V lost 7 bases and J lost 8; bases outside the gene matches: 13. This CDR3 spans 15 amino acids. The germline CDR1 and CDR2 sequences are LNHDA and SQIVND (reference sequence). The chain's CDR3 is CASNVGRASLDEQFF. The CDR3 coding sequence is TGTGCCAGTAATGTCGGGAGGGCCTCTTTGGATGAGCAGTTCTTC.